This T cell receptor beta chain was observed in a study of immune cell composition in non-small cell lung cancer. Sequenced by immunoSEQ multiplex PCR; TCRdb stores in-frame clones only, minus some. The data contain under 2,000 clones, less than 75% of them singletons. The normal lung sample lay at least 3 cm, and maximally far, from the tumour. Germline V CDR1 and CDR2: MDHEN, SYDVKM. The V segment lost 3 bases and the J segment 3 bases; nucleotides outside the gene matches: 8. The CDR3 runs to 15 residues. This TCR came from a human donor with non-small cell lung cancer. The chain links TRBV28 to TRBJ2-7; 7 nucleotides match TRBD2. Sample: non-adjacent lung tissue. The CDR3 DNA follows: TGTGCCAGCAGTTTGATGGGGGAGGGAAACTACGAGCAGTACTTC. Protein: CASSLMGEGNYEQYF.